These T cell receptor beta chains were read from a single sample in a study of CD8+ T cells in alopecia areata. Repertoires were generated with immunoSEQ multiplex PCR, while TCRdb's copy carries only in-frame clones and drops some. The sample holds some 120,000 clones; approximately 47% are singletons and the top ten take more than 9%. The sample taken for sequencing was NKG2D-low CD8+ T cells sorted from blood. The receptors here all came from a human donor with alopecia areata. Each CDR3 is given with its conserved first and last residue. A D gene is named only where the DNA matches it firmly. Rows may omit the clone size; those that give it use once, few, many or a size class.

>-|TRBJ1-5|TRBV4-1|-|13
TGCGCCAGCAGCCAAGAACAGGTGCAGCCCCAGCATTTT
CASSQEQVQPQHF
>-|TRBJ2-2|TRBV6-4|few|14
TGTGCCAGCAGTGACTCGAAAGACACCGGGGAGCTGTTTTTT
CASSDSKDTGELFF
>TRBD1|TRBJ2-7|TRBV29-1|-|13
TGCAGCGTTGTGGGGACAGGGGGTGGCGAGCAGTACTTC
CSVVGTGGGEQYF
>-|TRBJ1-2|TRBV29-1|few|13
TGCAGCGTTGATGCTGGGGGGCTGGATGGCTACACCTTC
CSVDAGGLDGYTF
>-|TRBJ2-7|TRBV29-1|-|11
TGCAGCGCCCACGGGGGCCACGAGCAGTACTTC
CSAHGGHEQYF
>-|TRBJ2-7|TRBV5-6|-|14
TGTGCCAGCAGCTTTTCTAGGAGGACCTACGAGCAGTACTTC
CASSFSRRTYEQYF
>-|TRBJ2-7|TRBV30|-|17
TGTGCCTGGAGTGTGCTAACCTCGGTGGGAGTTGACTACGAGCAGTACTTC
CAWSVLTSVGVDYEQYF
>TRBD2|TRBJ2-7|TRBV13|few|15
TGTGCCAGCAGCTTAGCAAGCGGGGCTCCCTACGAGCAGTACTTC
CASSLASGAPYEQYF
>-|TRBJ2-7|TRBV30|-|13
TGTGCCTGTTCAAATCGGGACGGCTACGAGCAGTACTTC
CACSNRDGYEQYF
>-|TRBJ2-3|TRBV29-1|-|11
TGCAGCGTTGATGTATCGGATACGCAGTATTTT
CSVDVSDTQYF
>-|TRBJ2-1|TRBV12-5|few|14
TGTGCTAGTGGCACACAGGGCCCCTACAATGAGCAGTTCTTC
CASGTQGPYNEQFF
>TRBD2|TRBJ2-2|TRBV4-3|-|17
TGCGCCAGCAGCCATGCCATTACTAGCGTCGTCACCGGGGAGCTGTTTTTT
CASSHAITSVVTGELFF
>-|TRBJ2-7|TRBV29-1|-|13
TGCAGCGGGGGGTCCGGGACGGCCTACGAGCAGTACTTC
CSGGSGTAYEQYF
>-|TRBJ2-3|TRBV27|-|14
TGTGCCAGCAGTTTTTTGTCTAGCACAGATACGCAGTATTTT
CASSFLSSTDTQYF
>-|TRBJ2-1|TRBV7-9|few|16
TGTGCCAGCAGCCCCGGTACTGGGATGAGCTACAATGAGCAGTTCTTC
CASSPGTGMSYNEQFF
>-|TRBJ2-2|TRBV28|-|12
TGTGCCAGCAGTTTCTCGCCCGGGGAGCTGTTTTTT
CASSFSPGELFF
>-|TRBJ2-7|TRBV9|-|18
TGTGCCAGCAGCGAGGGGGTGTGGAGGACGGGAGAGGATCCCGAGCAGTACTTC
CASSEGVWRTGEDPEQYF
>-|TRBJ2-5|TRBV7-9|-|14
TGTGCCAGCAGCTATTCAGGGCTGCAAGAGACCCAGTACTTC
CASSYSGLQETQYF
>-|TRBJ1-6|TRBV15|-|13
TGTGCCACCAGCCAGGGAGGTGATTCACCCCTCCACTTT
CATSQGGDSPLHF
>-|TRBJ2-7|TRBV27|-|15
TGTGCCAGCAGTTTAAGGGCAGGGAGCTCCTACGAGCAGTACTTC
CASSLRAGSSYEQYF
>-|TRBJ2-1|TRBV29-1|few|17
TGCAGCGTTGAAGCAGGACTTCAGTCTTTCTCCTACAATGAGCAGTTCTTC
CSVEAGLQSFSYNEQFF
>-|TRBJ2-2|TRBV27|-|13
TGTGCCAGCCGGCAATGGAACACCGGGGAGCTGTTTTTT
CASRQWNTGELFF
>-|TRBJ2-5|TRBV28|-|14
TGTGCCAGCAGTTCGGTGGGACTTCTCCGGACCCAGTACTTC
CASSSVGLLRTQYF
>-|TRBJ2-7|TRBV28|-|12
TGTGCCAGCAGTCCGTCATACTACGAGCAGTACTTC
CASSPSYYEQYF
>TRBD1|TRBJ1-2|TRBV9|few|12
TGTGCCAGTATCGGGACAGAGAATGGCTACACCTTC
CASIGTENGYTF
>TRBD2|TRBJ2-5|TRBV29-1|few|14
TGCAGCGTTGAGTTAGCGGGGTACCAAGAGACCCAGTACTTC
CSVELAGYQETQYF
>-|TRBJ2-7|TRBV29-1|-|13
TGCAGCGTTTCGGGTGGGAGCGGCTACGAGCAGTACTTC
CSVSGGSGYEQYF
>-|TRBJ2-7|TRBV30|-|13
TGTGCCTGGAGTGTGGGATCCTCCTACGAGCAGTACTTC
CAWSVGSSYEQYF
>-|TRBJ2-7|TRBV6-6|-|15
TGTGCCAGCAGTGCCACGTCTTACAGCTCCTACGAGCAGTACTTC
CASSATSYSSYEQYF
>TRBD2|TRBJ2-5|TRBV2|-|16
TGTGCCAGCAGTGAAGATTCGGGGACTAGCGTAGAGACCCAGTACTTC
CASSEDSGTSVETQYF
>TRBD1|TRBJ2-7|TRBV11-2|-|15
TGTGCCAGCAGCTTAGGACAGGGGGCTGATCTCGAGCAGTACTTC
CASSLGQGADLEQYF
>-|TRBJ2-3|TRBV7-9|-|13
TGTGCCAGCAGCCCCCAGAGGTCAGATACGCAGTATTTT
CASSPQRSDTQYF
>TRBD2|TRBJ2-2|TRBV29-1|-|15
TGCAGCGTTGAACGGAGCGGGGGGGACCCCGGGGAGCTGTTTTTT
CSVERSGGDPGELFF
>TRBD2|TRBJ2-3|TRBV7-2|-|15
TGTGCCAGCAGCGAAGCGGGGGGAGTGCCAGATACGCAGTATTTT
CASSEAGGVPDTQYF
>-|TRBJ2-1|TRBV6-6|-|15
TGTGCCAGCACCCCACGGACCCGGCCGTACAATGAGCAGTTCTTC
CASTPRTRPYNEQFF
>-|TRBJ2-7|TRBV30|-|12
TGTGCCTGGAGTGGACTGTCCTACGAGCAGTACTTC
CAWSGLSYEQYF
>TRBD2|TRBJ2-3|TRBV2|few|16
TGTGCCAGCAGGTGGACTAGCGGGGTCGGCACAGATACGCAGTATTTT
CASRWTSGVGTDTQYF
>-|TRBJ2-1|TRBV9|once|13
TGTGCCAGCAGTCCCGGCTCCTACAATGAGCAGTTCTTC
CASSPGSYNEQFF
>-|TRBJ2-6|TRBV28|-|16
TGTGCCAGCACCGACAGCAGCTACTCTGGGGCCAACGTCCTGACTTTC
CASTDSSYSGANVLTF
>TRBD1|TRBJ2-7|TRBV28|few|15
TGTGCCAGCATCTCCCTTGCACAGGGGGCGATCGAGCAGTACTTC
CASISLAQGAIEQYF
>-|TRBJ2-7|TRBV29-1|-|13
TGCAGCGTTGCGGGCGGCAGCGGCTACGAGCAGTACTTC
CSVAGGSGYEQYF
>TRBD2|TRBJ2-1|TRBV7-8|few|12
TGTGCCAGCAGCATCGGGACTATCGGGCAGTTCTTC
CASSIGTIGQFF
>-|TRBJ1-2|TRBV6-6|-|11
TGTGCCAGCAGTTACAGGGATGGCTACACCTTC
CASSYRDGYTF
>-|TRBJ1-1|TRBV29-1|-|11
TGCAGCGTTGAGGACGGCACTGAAGCTTTCTTT
CSVEDGTEAFF
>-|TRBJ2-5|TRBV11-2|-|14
TGTGCCAGCAGCTTAGATCCAAAGGGTGAGACCCAGTACTTC
CASSLDPKGETQYF
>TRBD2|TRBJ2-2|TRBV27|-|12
TGTGCCAGCAGGGGAGGGTCCGGGGAGCTGTTTTTT
CASRGGSGELFF
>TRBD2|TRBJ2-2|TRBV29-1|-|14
TGCAGCGTTCCTAGCGGAATGAACACCGGGGAGCTGTTTTTT
CSVPSGMNTGELFF
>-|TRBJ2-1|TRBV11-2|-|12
TGTGCCAGCAGCGCCGAAACGCTCCAGCAGTTCTTC
CASSAETLQQFF
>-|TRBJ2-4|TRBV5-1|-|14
TGCGCCAGCAGCTTGTTGGAGGGGCAAAACATTCAGTACTTC
CASSLLEGQNIQYF
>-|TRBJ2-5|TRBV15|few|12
TGTGCCACCAGCAGAGACCAAGAGACCCAGTACTTC
CATSRDQETQYF
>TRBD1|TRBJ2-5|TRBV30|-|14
TGTGCCTGGGATCCGGGACAGGGGGGAGAGACCCAGTACTTC
CAWDPGQGGETQYF
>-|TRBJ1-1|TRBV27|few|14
TGTGCCAGCAGGTCAGGGGCGTTGAACACTGAAGCTTTCTTT
CASRSGALNTEAFF
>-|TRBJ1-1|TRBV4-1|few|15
TGCGCCAGCAGCCAAGCGGCAGGGGTGGTCGCTGAAGCTTTCTTT
CASSQAAGVVAEAFF